These 14 T cell receptor beta chains came from one sample sequenced in a study of cytomegalovirus exposure and HLA in healthy donors. Primers: 60 Vbeta forward and 13 Jbeta reverse. Clones were sequenced by immunoSEQ multiplex PCR, and TCRdb holds only the in-frame ones, with some missing. The sample includes about 87,000 clones, 65% to 75% of them seen just once. Sequencing was done on a sample of PBMCs. Source of these receptors: a man between 25 and 39 years old in good health and CMV-seropositive.

J is TRBJ2-1 and V is TRBV11-3; possible D gene TRBD2, 5 bases. Germline assignment: CDR1 SGHNT and CDR2 YENEEA. The V end lost 6 bases, the J end lost 4 bases, and 10 bases lay between the germline ends. The CDR3 runs to 13 residues. The CDR3 protein is CASSQSGYNEQFF. CDR3 DNA: TGTGCCAGCAGTCAATCGGGGTACAATGAGCAGTTCTTC.

The rearrangement links TRBV2 to TRBJ2-7; D call uncertain. The CDR3 runs to 15 residues. Germline V lookup: CDR1 SNHLY, CDR2 FYNNEI. Trimming removed 4 bases from V and 0 bases from J, with 13 bases in between. CDR3 loop: CASSGGLMGSYEQYF. DNA for the CDR3: TGTGCCAGCAGTGGAGGTTTAATGGGCTCCTACGAGCAGTACTTC.

The CDR3 DNA is TGTGCCAGCAGCCCAGGACAGCGCTATGGCTACACCTTC. Protein: CASSPGQRYGYTF. The chain uses TRBV11-2 and TRBJ1-2; possible D gene TRBD1, 6 bases. V was cut by 5 bases and J by 4 bases, with 11 bases left in between. CDR1 and CDR2 from the germline V gene are SGHAT and FQNNGV. CDR3 length: 13 residues.

There are a few counts of this clone. This chain connects TRBV5-1 to TRBJ1-1; TRBD1 is a possible D gene (5 bases). CDR1 and CDR2 from the germline V gene are SGHRS and YFSETQ. Trimming removed 2 bases at V and 0 bases at J, with 11 bases between. There are 15 residues in the CDR3. CDR3 nucleotides: TGCGCCAGCAGCTTCGGCAGGGTTCTGAACACTGAAGCTTTCTTT. The encoded protein is CASSFGRVLNTEAFF.

This rearrangement joins TRBV2 to TRBJ2-2, with D uncertain. This CDR3 region has 13 residues. CDR1 and CDR2 (germline): SNHLY, FYNNEI. The germline V and J ends were trimmed by 3 bases and 3 bases, with 5 bases remaining between them. The CDR3 loop reads CASSDQYTGELFF. For the CDR3, the DNA is TGTGCCAGCAGTGACCAGTACACCGGGGAGCTGTTTTTT.

The V call is TRBV11-1, the J call TRBJ2-1; TRBD2 agrees at 11 bases. The CDR3 covers 14 residues. Per germline, CDR1 SGHAT and CDR2 FQDESV (reference sequence). The V gene end was trimmed by 3 bases and the J gene end by 7 bases; junction bases not matched to a gene: 2. CDR3 in amino acids: CASSFTSGGNEQFF. The CDR3, as DNA: TGTGCCAGCAGCTTCACTAGCGGGGGTAATGAGCAGTTCTTC. The full variable domain, with the rest looked up from reference TRBV11-1 and TRBJ2-1, is EAEVAQSPRYKITEKSQAVAFWCDPISGHATLYWYRQILGQGPELLVQFQDESVVDDSQLPKDRFSAERLKGVDSTLKIQPAELGDSAMYLCASSFTSGGNEQFFGPGTRLTVL.

The chain combines TRBV5-1 with TRBJ2-7, with D perhaps TRBD2 (5 bases). The V end lost 2 bases, the J end lost 3 bases, and 15 bases lay between the germline ends. Germline lookup yields CDR1 SGHRS and CDR2 YFSETQ. This CDR3 is 15 amino acids long. The CDR3 nucleotides read TGCGCCAGCAGCTTCTTAGCCCAAGAGGGCTACGAGCAGTACTTC. Translated: CASSFLAQEGYEQYF. Drawing the rest from reference TRBV5-1 and TRBJ2-7, the complete variable domain is KAGVTQTPRYLIKTRGQQVTLSCSPISGHRSVSWYQQTPGQGLQFLFEYFSETQRNKGNFPGRFSGRQFSNSRSEMNVSTLELGDSALYLCASSFLAQEGYEQYFGPGTRLTVT.

V usage is TRBV6-5 and J usage is TRBJ2-7, with TRBD2 identical over 7 bases. The V gene's germline CDR1 is MNHEY and CDR2 SVGAGI. This CDR3 contains 13 residues. Trimming removed 7 bases from V and 5 bases from J; junction bases left unmatched: 8. The CDR3 sequence is CASTSIGGDEQYF. CDR3 nucleotide sequence: TGTGCCAGCACCTCGATTGGGGGGGACGAGCAGTACTTC.

This chain uses TRBV28 with TRBJ1-5; 7 bases align to TRBD1. Per the germline V gene, CDR1 is MDHEN and CDR2 is SYDVKM. V lost 6 bases to trimming and J lost 4 bases; unmatched junction nucleotides: 6. This CDR3 spans 14 amino acids. The CDR3 nucleotides read TGTGCCAGCAGACCTACAGGGGAAAATCAGCCCCAGCATTTT. This codes for CASRPTGENQPQHF.

The chain joins TRBV2 to TRBJ1-2; D is possibly TRBD1 (5 bases). The CDR3 has 14 residues. From germline, CDR1 is SNHLY and CDR2 FYNNEI. Trimming took 2 bases from V and 2 from J, leaving 9 bases between them. The CDR3 reads CASSEWGENYGYTF. DNA of the CDR3: TGTGCCAGCAGTGAATGGGGGGAGAACTATGGCTACACCTTC.

The rearrangement links TRBV19 to TRBJ1-5; 8 bases match TRBD1. This CDR3 spans 15 amino acids. The J segment lost 10 bases and the V segment lost 0 bases, leaving 8 bases of the junction unmatched. Looked up from germline, CDR1 is LNHDA and CDR2 is SQIVND (reference sequence). The CDR3 DNA is TGTGCCAGTAGTATAGATGGCAGGGGGCTCCAACCCCAGCATTTT. It specifies CASSIDGRGLQPQHF.

The chain couples TRBV6-6 to TRBJ1-2; tentative D call: TRBD1 (5 bases). The CDR3 sequence is 15 residues long. Germline assignment: CDR1 MNHNY and CDR2 SVGAGI (reference sequence). Trimming left V 3 bases short and J 4 bases short, with 15 bases between. The CDR3 sequence: CASSYGQGGFYGYTF. CDR3 bases: TGTGCCAGCAGTTATGGCCAGGGAGGATTCTATGGCTACACCTTC.

V and J are TRBV6-6 and TRBJ2-7; no firm D call. The CDR3 extends over 13 amino acids. The germline V gene has CDR1 MNHNY and CDR2 SVGAGI (reference sequence). The V and J ends lost 0 bases and 6 bases respectively, with 9 bases between them. The CDR3 sequence: CASSYSSRVEQYF. The CDR3 DNA reads TGTGCCAGCAGTTACTCGAGTAGAGTCGAGCAGTACTTC.

This sequence joins TRBV5-4 and TRBJ2-3; 9 bases map to TRBD2. This CDR3 has 15 amino acids. V shed 7 bases and J 4 bases; nucleotides not matched to a gene: 10. The germline gives CDR1 SGHNT, CDR2 YYREEE (reference sequence). Here the CDR3 DNA reads TGTGCCAGCTTTCGAGGTAGCGGGGGCGCAGATACGCAGTATTTT. It is translated as CASFRGSGGADTQYF.